The 21 T cell receptor beta chains below come from one sample, sequenced in a study of beta chain features in type 1 diabetes. Regarding the study as a whole: In all four CD4+ subsets, TCRB CDR3 length was significantly, moderately reduced in type 1 diabetes.

Expressed TCRB transcripts were sequenced because the isolated RNA had all been reverse transcribed beforehand. Sequenced by immunoSEQ multiplex PCR; TCRdb stores in-frame clones only, minus some. The table records around 44,000 clones, 66% of them present only once. Their antigens are not known. Sequences were obtained from Tregs from blood. The receptors shown here come from a young woman with type 1 diabetes.

The chain employs TRBV9 and TRBJ2-1; 13 nucleotides align to TRBD2. The CDR3 runs to 15 residues. The V and J ends lost 3 bases and 4 bases, in that order; junction bases with no gene match: 1. The germline V gene has CDR1 SGDLS and CDR2 YYNGEE. Here the CDR3 reads CASSALAGGYNEQFF. The CDR3 coding sequence is TGTGCCAGCAGCGCACTAGCGGGAGGGTACAATGAGCAGTTCTTC.

This rearrangement joins TRBV15 to TRBJ2-5; tentative D call: TRBD1 (5 bases). CDR1 and CDR2 (germline): LNHNV, YYDKDF (reference sequence). Trimming removed 1 base from V and 5 bases from J, with 5 bases in between. CDR3 length: 12 amino acids. CDR3 nucleotides: TGTGCCACCAGCAGAGCAGGGGAGACCCAGTACTTC. Its protein product is CATSRAGETQYF.

This chain links TRBV4-1 with TRBJ2-1, with 9 bases identical to TRBD1. CDR1 and CDR2 (germline): MGHRA, YSYEKL. The CDR3 sequence is 15 residues long. The junction had 7 bases not matched to a gene; V was cut back by 3 bases and J by 7 bases. The CDR3 loop is CASSQPGQGRNEQFF. CDR3 DNA: TGCGCCAGCAGCCAGCCAGGACAGGGGAGAAATGAGCAGTTCTTC.

The gene calls are TRBV6-6 and TRBJ2-1, with 12 bases lining up with TRBD2. Trimming removed 6 bases from V and 9 bases from J; junction bases left unmatched: 9. The CDR3 is 15 amino acids. CDR1 and CDR2 from the germline V gene are MNHNY and SVGAGI (reference sequence). The DNA for the CDR3 is TGTGCCAGCAGGTTCCTAGCGGGGGGGCTCGGTGAGCAGTTCTTC. Translating it yields CASRFLAGGLGEQFF.

This rearrangement joins TRBV5-1 to TRBJ2-1; perhaps TRBD1 as D (5 bases). Trimming removed 7 bases at V and 0 bases at J, with 11 bases between. Looked up from germline, CDR1 is SGHRS and CDR2 is YFSETQ. The CDR3 sequence is 14 residues long. CDR3 protein: CASSAQGSYNEQFF. The DNA of the CDR3 is TGCGCCAGCTCCGCGCAGGGCTCCTACAATGAGCAGTTCTTC.

The chain uses TRBV14 and TRBJ2-2; 7 nucleotides agree with TRBD2. CDR1 is SGHDN and CDR2 is FVKESK in the germline V gene. The length of the CDR3 is 19 residues. J gave up 2 bases and V 0 bases, and 12 bases lay outside the gene matches. The CDR3 DNA sequence: TGTGCCAGCAGCCAAGATCGACCGGGGGGAAGGTTTAACACCGGGGAGCTGTTTTTT. It yields the protein CASSQDRPGGRFNTGELFF.

This chain connects TRBV7-2 to TRBJ1-3; D unresolved. V gave up 3 bases and J gave up 2 bases, with 11 bases separating them. Germline V gives CDR1 SGHTA, CDR2 FQGNSA. The CDR3 has 15 residues. CDR3 loop: CASSFAPGAGNTIYF. The CDR3 nucleotides read TGTGCCAGCAGCTTCGCCCCCGGGGCTGGAAACACCATATATTTT.

This chain connects TRBV7-2 to TRBJ2-7; D is possibly TRBD1 (6 bases). This CDR3 contains 14 residues. Germline CDR1 reads SGHTA; CDR2 reads FQGNSA. The germline V and J ends were trimmed by 2 bases and 9 bases, with 17 bases remaining between them. CDR3 nucleotide sequence: TGTGCCAGCAGCTTAACGCTACAGGGCGGAGGGCAGTACTTC. Its protein product is CASSLTLQGGGQYF.

This chain connects TRBV28 to TRBJ2-1; D possibly corresponds to TRBD2 (6 bases). V was pared by 6 bases and J by 0 bases, with 12 bases between. Germline CDR1 is MDHEN and CDR2 is SYDVKM. The CDR3 sequence is 15 residues long. CDR3 in DNA: TGTGCCAGCAGGCCCGGCGGGGCCTCCTACAATGAGCAGTTCTTC. This codes for CASRPGGASYNEQFF.

The chain links TRBV15 to TRBJ2-1; D gene ambiguous. In germline, CDR1 is LNHNV, CDR2 YYDKDF (reference sequence). The CDR3 is 11 amino acids. Trimming shortened V by 0 bases and J by 10 bases, and 4 bases separated the two germline ends. CDR3 protein: CATSRDREQFF. The CDR3 coding sequence is TGTGCCACCAGCAGAGACAGGGAGCAGTTCTTC.

This clone occurred a few times. This chain uses TRBV7-2 with TRBJ2-3, with 8 bases aligning to TRBD2. Germline V gives CDR1 SGHTA, CDR2 FQGNSA. CDR3 length equals 13 residues. J lost 5 bases, V lost 6 bases, and 4 bases had no gene match. CDR3 sequence: CASRAGVGDTQYF. The CDR3 region has the DNA TGTGCCAGCAGAGCGGGGGTGGGAGATACGCAGTATTTT.

The chain links TRBV6-5 to TRBJ2-3; D possibly corresponds to TRBD1 (6 bases). CDR1 is MNHEY and CDR2 is SVGAGI in the germline V gene. The CDR3 runs to 15 residues. The V end lost 0 bases, the J end lost 7 bases, and 14 bases lay between the germline ends. The CDR3 DNA sequence: TGTGCCAGCAGTTACTCGAATCAGGGGCGCAATACGCAGTATTTT. Its protein product is CASSYSNQGRNTQYF.

This chain's CDR3 is CASSVGPLRGSGANVLTF. In nucleotides, the CDR3 is TGTGCCAGCAGCGTAGGGCCCCTTAGGGGCTCTGGGGCCAACGTCCTGACTTTC. The J gene is TRBJ2-6, the V gene TRBV9, with D possibly matching TRBD1 (5 bases). The V and J ends lost 0 bases and 0 bases respectively, with 13 bases between them. Germline CDR1 reads SGDLS; CDR2 reads YYNGEE. The CDR3 length is 18 residues.

This clone was detected a few times. J is TRBJ2-3 and V is TRBV4-2; D is unclear. V shed 0 bases and J shed 0 bases, with 13 bases lying between them. The CDR3 spans 17 residues. Germline CDR1 is LGHNA and CDR2 is YNFKEQ. This CDR3 is CASSQDGARPSTDTQYF. The CDR3 nucleotides are TGTGCCAGCAGCCAAGATGGAGCAAGACCTAGCACAGATACGCAGTATTTT.

The chain couples TRBV5-6 to TRBJ2-5; no definite D call. CDR1 and CDR2 from the germline V gene are SGHDT and YYEEEE. Trimming removed 0 bases at V and 5 bases at J, with 11 bases between. The CDR3 length is 14 residues. CDR3 protein: CASSLGGSSETQYF. The CDR3 DNA is TGTGCCAGCAGCTTGGGAGGAAGTAGCGAGACCCAGTACTTC.

The chain carries TRBV9 and TRBJ2-5; 10 positions match TRBD2. Matching the DNA end better, TRBJ2-7 makes the J call doubtful. Germline lookup yields CDR1 SGDLS and CDR2 YYNGEE. The CDR3 sequence is 16 residues long. The CDR3 DNA reads as TGTGCCAGCAGCGAGGGAAGGGCAGCGGGGGGGGCCGAGCAGTACTTC. Translated: CASSEGRAAGGAEQYF.

The J gene is TRBJ2-5, the V gene TRBV5-1; TRBD1 matches 9 bases. Looked up from germline, CDR1 is SGHRS and CDR2 is YFSETQ. The CDR3 sequence is 14 residues long. Unmatched junction bases numbered 6, after V lost 4 bases and J lost 5 bases. The CDR3 coding sequence is TGCGCCAGCAGCACGGGACAGGGAGGCGAGACCCAGTACTTC. Protein sequence: CASSTGQGGETQYF.

This rearrangement joins TRBV5-1 to TRBJ1-5; TRBD1 matches 8 bases. There are 13 residues in the CDR3. Per germline, CDR1 SGHRS and CDR2 YFSETQ. V gave up 4 bases and J gave up 6 bases; unmatched junction bases: 3. The CDR3 here is CASSVDRAQPQHF. The CDR3 DNA reads TGCGCCAGCAGCGTGGACAGGGCTCAGCCCCAGCATTTT.

The rearrangement links TRBV11-3 to TRBJ2-1; D is uncertain. With 1 base removed from V and 7 bases from J, the gap between germline ends came to 8 bases. In germline, CDR1 is SGHNT, CDR2 YENEEA. There are 13 residues in the CDR3. The CDR3 loop is CASSLGLVNEQFF. DNA of the CDR3: TGTGCCAGCAGCTTAGGACTGGTAAATGAGCAGTTCTTC.

The CDR3 bases are TGTGCCAGCGGGACAGCCAATTCAGGGGAGCTGTTTTTT. Amino acid sequence: CASGTANSGELFF. The chain joins TRBV2 to TRBJ2-2; 7 nucleotides match TRBD1. CDR1 and CDR2 from the germline V gene are SNHLY and FYNNEI. The CDR3 loop spans 13 amino acids. J gave up 8 bases and V 8 bases, and 8 bases lay outside the gene matches.

This clone was observed a handful of times. J is TRBJ2-7 and V is TRBV25-1, with 9 positions matching TRBD2. The CDR3 spans 13 residues. Germline loops: CDR1 MGHDK, CDR2 SYGVNS. V trimming: 4 bases; J trimming: 4 bases; junction bases outside the gene matches: 2. This CDR3 is CASSVAGAYEQYF. DNA for the CDR3: TGTGCCAGCAGTGTAGCGGGAGCGTACGAGCAGTACTTC.